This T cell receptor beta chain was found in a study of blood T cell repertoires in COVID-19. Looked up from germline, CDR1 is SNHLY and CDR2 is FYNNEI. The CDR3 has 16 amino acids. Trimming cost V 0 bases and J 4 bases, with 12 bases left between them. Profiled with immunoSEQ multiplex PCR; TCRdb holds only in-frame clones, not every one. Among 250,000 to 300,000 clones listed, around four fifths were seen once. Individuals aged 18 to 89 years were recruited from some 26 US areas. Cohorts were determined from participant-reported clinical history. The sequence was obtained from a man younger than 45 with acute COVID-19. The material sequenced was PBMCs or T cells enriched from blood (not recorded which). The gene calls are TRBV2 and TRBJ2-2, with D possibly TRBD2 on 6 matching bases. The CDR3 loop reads CASSEALGGSTGELFF. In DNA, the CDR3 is TGTGCCAGCAGTGAAGCATTGGGGGGTTCCACCGGGGAGCTGTTTTTT.